The rows below give T cell receptor beta chains drawn from one sample of a study of blood T cell repertoires in COVID-19. Clones were read by immunoSEQ multiplex PCR, and TCRdb kept only the in-frame ones, dropping some. The sample gives roughly 500,000 clones, approximately 86% of which show up once; roughly 8% is in the top ten. Sequencing was performed on PBMCs or T cells enriched from blood (not recorded which). These receptor sequences come from a woman aged 55-70 years who had recovered from COVID-19. The CDR3 runs from the conserved cysteine through the conserved F or W. The order of the fields is D gene, clone size, V gene, J gene, CDR3 DNA, CDR3 protein. The D gene is left open where the match is weak. Clone size is stated in some rows and not others, as once, few, many or a class when expanded.

NA	NA	TRBV24-1	TRBJ2-3	TGTGCCACCAGTGATTTGATGTCAGGGATCGGAGATACGCAGTATTTT	CATSDLMSGIGDTQYF
NA	NA	TRBV7-6	TRBJ2-3	TGTGCCAGCAAAAAACGGGTGATCACAGATACGCAGTATTTT	CASKKRVITDTQYF
TRBD1	NA	TRBV2	TRBJ2-3	TGTGCCAGCAGCCGGGAAGAGGGGACAGGGGGGCAGTATTTT	CASSREEGTGGQYF
NA	NA	TRBV30	TRBJ2-5	TGTGCCTGGAGTGTAGGAACGGGAGAGACCCAGTACTTC	CAWSVGTGETQYF
NA	NA	TRBV27	TRBJ1-2	TGTGCCAGCAGAAGCCTTTACCGAGAACCTAACTATGGCTACACCTTC	CASRSLYREPNYGYTF
NA	NA	TRBV29-1	TRBJ2-5	TGCAGCGTTGGAGGACAGAAAGAGACCCAGTACTTC	CSVGGQKETQYF
NA	NA	TRBV7-9	TRBJ1-2	TGTGCCAGCAGCCCGGACATCGCCTATGGCTACACCTTC	CASSPDIAYGYTF
TRBD1	NA	TRBV2	TRBJ1-2	TGTGCCAGCGTGCGGGACAGGGACTATGGCTACACCTTC	CASVRDRDYGYTF
NA	NA	TRBV3-1/TRBV3-2	TRBJ2-2	TGTGCCAGCAGCCAAGTCTTGGTATGGGGAGGTCTCGGGGAGCTGTTTTTT	CASSQVLVWGGLGELFF
TRBD2	NA	TRBV5-1	TRBJ2-2	TGCGCCAGCAGCTCGTACTTAGCGGGGGGCCCCGTGTGGGAGCTGTTTTTT	CASSSYLAGGPVWELFF
NA	few	TRBV29-1	TRBJ1-1	TGCAGCGCCGGACTCTCGAGCGCTGAAGCTTTCTTT	CSAGLSSAEAFF
NA	once	TRBV15	TRBJ1-1	TGTGCCACCACGTCGGGACACTCGGTCACTGAAGCTTTCTTT	CATTSGHSVTEAFF
TRBD2	NA	TRBV5-8	TRBJ2-5	TGTGCCAGCAGCTTGTGGCAAAAAGCGGGGGGGCAAGAGACCCAGTACTTC	CASSLWQKAGGQETQYF
NA	NA	TRBV10-1	TRBJ1-2	TGCGCCAGTGGGGGCGGGAGTTGGGGCTACACCTTC	CASGGGSWGYTF
NA	NA	TRBV30	TRBJ1-1	TGTGCCTGGAGCCCACCTATGGACATGAACACTGAAGCTTTCTTT	CAWSPPMDMNTEAFF
TRBD2	NA	TRBV10-1	TRBJ2-3	TGCGCCAGCAGTGGTTCCAGCGGGGCCCGCACAGATACGCAGTATTTT	CASSGSSGARTDTQYF
NA	NA	TRBV4-1	TRBJ1-5	TGCGCCAGCAGCCAAGCAAGTATAGCTAGCAATCAGCCCCAGCATTTT	CASSQASIASNQPQHF
NA	NA	TRBV21-1	TRBJ1-2	TGTGCCAGCAGCAAAGGGGGAGGGGGGCCTGGCTATGGCTACACCTTC	CASSKGGGGPGYGYTF
TRBD2	NA	TRBV5-1	TRBJ2-5	TGCGCCAGCAGAGTTGAACCACGGGGGGAAGAGACCCAGTACTTC	CASRVEPRGEETQYF
TRBD1	NA	TRBV19	TRBJ1-5	TGTGCCAGTACGGGACAGGGGGAAGGGCCCCAGCATTTT	CASTGQGEGPQHF
NA	NA	TRBV5-4	TRBJ1-3	TGTGCCAGCAGCTTGGCCGGGGGGTGGAACACCATATATTTT	CASSLAGGWNTIYF
TRBD1	NA	TRBV9	TRBJ1-4	TGTGCCAGCAGCGAGGCGACAGGGCGGCCTAATGAAAAACTGTTTTTT	CASSEATGRPNEKLFF
NA	few	TRBV5-1	TRBJ2-3	TGCGCCAGCAGCTTGGAGGGGGGGACAGATACGCAGTATTTT	CASSLEGGTDTQYF
TRBD2	NA	TRBV29-1	TRBJ2-2	TGCAGCGTTGAAGGGACTAGCGGGGGTGCAAACACCGGGGAGCTGTTTTTT	CSVEGTSGGANTGELFF
NA	NA	TRBV10-2	TRBJ2-7	TGCGCCAGCCGCCTACTCTACGAGCAGTACTTC	CASRLLYEQYF
NA	once	TRBV5-1	TRBJ1-2	TGCGCCAGCAGCTCTGGACAGCCCTATGGCTACACCTTC	CASSSGQPYGYTF
TRBD1	NA	TRBV24-1	TRBJ1-2	TGTGCCACCAGTGATTACAGGGGGGATGGTGGCTACACCTTC	CATSDYRGDGGYTF
TRBD1	NA	TRBV4-1	TRBJ1-4	TGCGCCAGCAGCCAAGATGCGATCGGCCCCCGATCGGGGACAGGCCATAATGAAAAACTGTTTTTT	CASSQDAIGPRSGTGHNEKLFF
NA	NA	TRBV3-1/TRBV3-2	TRBJ1-1	TGTGCCAGCAGCCAAGTGGCGGGACCCACTGAAGCTTTCTTT	CASSQVAGPTEAFF
TRBD1	NA	TRBV6-5	TRBJ2-2	TGTGCCAGCAGTTCTGGACAGGGAAACACCGGGGAGCTGTTTTTT	CASSSGQGNTGELFF
TRBD1	NA	TRBV5-1	TRBJ1-2	TGCGCCAGCAGGGCAGGACAGGGGGCTGACTATGGCTACACCTTC	CASRAGQGADYGYTF
TRBD1	NA	TRBV10-3	TRBJ1-6	TGTGCCATCAGTGGTACCGTTCCCGAGAGGACAGGAGATTCACCCCTCCACTTT	CAISGTVPERTGDSPLHF
NA	NA	TRBV3-1/TRBV3-2	TRBJ1-2	TGTGCCAGCAGCCAAGATCTATTGCAGGGTGGCACCTTC	CASSQDLLQGGTF
NA	NA	TRBV7-2	TRBJ1-5	TGTGCCAGCAGTCGGGTCGCTAGCAATCAGCCCCAGCATTTT	CASSRVASNQPQHF
NA	few	TRBV4-1	TRBJ1-1	TGCGCCAGCAGCTTCGGGCGGGGGGGCGGCACTGAAGCTTTCTTT	CASSFGRGGGTEAFF
NA	NA	TRBV3-1/TRBV3-2	TRBJ2-7	TGTGCCAGCAGCCGTAACTCCTACGAGCAGTACTTC	CASSRNSYEQYF
TRBD1	NA	TRBV5-6	TRBJ2-1	TGTGCCAGCAGCTTCCAGGGGGCCTACAATGAGCAGTTCTTC	CASSFQGAYNEQFF
TRBD2	NA	TRBV2	TRBJ2-3	TGTGCCAGCAGTGAACGCAGCGGGGGGGCCGGGGGAGATACGCAGTATTTT	CASSERSGGAGGDTQYF
NA	NA	TRBV9	TRBJ2-3	TGTGCCAGCAGCGTAGGGCGCGGGATCGGTTCCAACACAGATACGCAGTATTTT	CASSVGRGIGSNTDTQYF
NA	NA	TRBV14	TRBJ1-2	TGTGCCAGCAGCCAAGCCCGCGATGCTAACTATGGCTACACCTTC	CASSQARDANYGYTF
NA	once	TRBV19	TRBJ2-2	TGTGCCAGTAGTATCCGACATGAGCGAACGAGGGCCGGGGAGCTGTTTTTT	CASSIRHERTRAGELFF
TRBD1	NA	TRBV19	TRBJ2-3	TGTGCCAGTAGTATTGACAGGGGAGGCACAGATACGCAGTATTTT	CASSIDRGGTDTQYF
TRBD1	NA	TRBV12-5	TRBJ2-5	TGTGCTAGTGGTTTGGTCAAGGGGGCGATACTCCTAAAAGAGACCCAGTACTTC	CASGLVKGAILLKETQYF